Included here is one T cell receptor beta chain sequence, with context. Germline V gene data show CDR1 as SEHNR and CDR2 as FQNEAQ (reference sequence). The ends were cut back, 5 bases at V and 1 base at J, with 11 bases in the middle. The CDR3 is made up of 14 amino acids. Everyone who took part was roughly 18 to 89 years old, and they came from about 23 US areas. No more than 2 weeks before study entry, exposed participants had met a case of COVID-19. This record belongs to a study of blood T cell repertoires in COVID-19. As for the study in general: Sample material is recorded as cDNA or gDNA derived from T cells, B-cell-depleted T cells, or PBMCs.

Per the original data handling: For nucleated cells, counts were estimated from reference gene primer amplification. The data were produced by immunoSEQ multiplex PCR, yet TCRdb's version contains in-frame clones alone and is incomplete. V and J calls and clone size are as listed in that table; D and trimming were resolved from the DNA. Among about 320,000 clones listed, roughly 90% were seen once. This rearrangement joins TRBV7-9 to TRBJ1-2; D is perhaps TRBD1 (6 bases). Input material: PBMCs or T cells enriched from blood (not recorded which). The TCR originated in a woman aged 25 to 45 who had been exposed to COVID-19. The CDR3 loop reads CASSQQGLNYGYTF. CDR3 coding DNA: TGTGCCAGCAGCCAACAGGGTCTTAACTATGGCTACACCTTC.